One TCR beta chain is described in this entry. These data come from a study of T-cell memory formation after mild COVID-19. Using its own MiXCR run on the 5' RACE reads, TCRdb lists one record per CDR3 protein. Altogether under 150,000 distinct CDR3 sequences are present, around a fifth being singletons, with the ten largest covering approximately 40%. Sample: PBMCs or a T cell subset sorted from them (not recorded which). The sequence was collected from a man younger than 35 who had mild COVID-19 (a few samples of this study predate the infection). Cell type and time point are not known.

CDR3 DNA: TGTGCCAGCAGCCCGAGGGGAGATGGGGGCGGTAAGACCCAGTACTTC. It translates to CASSPRGDGGGKTQYF. The chain couples TRBV7-9 to TRBJ2-5; D may be TRBD1 (6 bases). CDR1 and CDR2 from the germline V gene are SEHNR and FQNEAQ (reference sequence). Trimming cost V 5 bases and J 6 bases, with 22 bases left between them. The CDR3 contains 16 residues.